This T cell receptor beta chain was identified during a study of CD8 T cells in ankylosing spondylitis. Study-level results: Reportedly, significant enrichment of disease-linked clones occurred in matched ankylosing spondylitis synovial fluid. Previously reported in reactive arthritis synovial fluid and blood were some of the motif variants. Clones that were linked to disease were CD8+ and were relatively rare in peripheral blood.

This clonotype appeared many times. Its matching antigen is unknown. The ends lost 2 bases at V and 6 bases at J; junction bases unmatched: 5. From germline, CDR1 is LGHNA and CDR2 YSLEER. This CDR3 spans 15 amino acids. Making use of molecular barcodes, quantitative 5'-RACE generated TCR beta libraries. TCRdb called the 5' RACE reads again in MiXCR, with one record for every CDR3 protein. The table lists hundreds of thousands of distinct CDR3 sequences, around 8% of them singletons. The V gene is TRBV4-3, the J gene TRBJ1-5, with TRBD1 matching 9 bases. Sequenced material: blood, either unsorted or a sorted T cell fraction (not recorded which). The clonotype was recovered from a female donor with ankylosing spondylitis or in good health (not recorded which). The DNA of the CDR3 is TGCGCCAGCAGCCAAAGGACAGGGGATGGTCAGCCCCAGCATTTT. Its protein product is CASSQRTGDGQPQHF.